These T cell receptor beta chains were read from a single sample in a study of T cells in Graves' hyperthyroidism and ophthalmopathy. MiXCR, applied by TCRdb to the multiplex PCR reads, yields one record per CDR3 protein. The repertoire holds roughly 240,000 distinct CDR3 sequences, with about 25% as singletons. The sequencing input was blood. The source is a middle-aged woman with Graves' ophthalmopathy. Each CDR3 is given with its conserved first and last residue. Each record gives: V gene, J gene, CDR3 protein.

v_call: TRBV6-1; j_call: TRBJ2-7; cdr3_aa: CASSEGGGLVFYEQYF
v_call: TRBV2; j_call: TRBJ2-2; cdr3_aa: CASSDGPTGELFF
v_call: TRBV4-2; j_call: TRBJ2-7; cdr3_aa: CASSRGGGAAVYEQYF
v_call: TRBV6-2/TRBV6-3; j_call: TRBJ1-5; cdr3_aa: CASSYYRNSNQPQHF
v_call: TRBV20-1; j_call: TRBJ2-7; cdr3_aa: CSASNAGTGGYEQYF
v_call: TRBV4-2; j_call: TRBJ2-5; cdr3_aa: CASSQDGVEETQYF
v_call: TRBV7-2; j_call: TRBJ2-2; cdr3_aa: CASRAGAGELFF
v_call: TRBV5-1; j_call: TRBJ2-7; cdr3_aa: CASSLVYFTYEQYF
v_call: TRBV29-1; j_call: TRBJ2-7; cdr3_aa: CSAGGGQFYEQYF
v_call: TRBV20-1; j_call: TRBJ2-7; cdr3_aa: CSAARTGSYEQYF
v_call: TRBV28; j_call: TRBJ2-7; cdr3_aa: CASSRDSHEQYF
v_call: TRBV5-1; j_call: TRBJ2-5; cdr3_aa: CASSVGQAKETQYF